The rows below give T cell receptor beta chains drawn from one sample of a study of blood T cell repertoires in COVID-19. Clones were read by immunoSEQ multiplex PCR, and TCRdb kept only the in-frame ones, dropping some. The sample has approximately 190,000 clones; roughly 84% are singletons. Material for sequencing was peripheral blood. The receptors shown here come from a human donor in a cohort sampled during active COVID-19. The CDR3 runs from the conserved cysteine through the conserved F or W. Fields, in order: J gene, D gene, V gene, clone size, CDR3 DNA, CDR3 protein. D genes are given only for firm matches. The listing skips clone size in some rows; elsewhere it reads once, few, many or a size class.

J: TRBJ1-4
D: TRBD1
V: TRBV6-5
size: NA
DNA: TGTGCCAGCAACCGACAGGGACGGGAAAAACTGTTTTTT
CDR3: CASNRQGREKLFF

J: TRBJ2-7
D: TRBD1
V: TRBV6-5
size: NA
DNA: TGTGCCAGCAGTTTTCTCAGGACAGGGCTCACCTACGAGCAGTACTTC
CDR3: CASSFLRTGLTYEQYF

J: TRBJ1-5
D: TRBD1
V: TRBV6-5
size: NA
DNA: TGTGCCAGCACGGGAAGGGACAGGGGGTATCAGCCCCAGCATTTT
CDR3: CASTGRDRGYQPQHF

J: TRBJ2-5
D: TRBD2
V: TRBV2
size: few
DNA: TGTGCCAGCAGGGTCTCGGGACTAGCGGGAGTGGGCGTTGGGGTTGGGACCCAGTACTTC
CDR3: CASRVSGLAGVGVGVGTQYF

J: TRBJ1-5
D: NA
V: TRBV2
size: few
DNA: TGTGCCAGCAACCGGGTTGGTCAGCCCCAGCATTTT
CDR3: CASNRVGQPQHF

J: TRBJ1-5
D: NA
V: TRBV6-2/TRBV6-3
size: NA
DNA: TGTGCCAGCAGTTCCCACGGCGGAGGCTCTTATAGCAATCAGCCCCAGCATTTT
CDR3: CASSSHGGGSYSNQPQHF

J: TRBJ2-1
D: NA
V: TRBV7-3
size: NA
DNA: TGTGCCAGCAGCACCCCGGCTGGGACTCAAAGGGGCAATGAGCAGTTCTTC
CDR3: CASSTPAGTQRGNEQFF

J: TRBJ1-2
D: TRBD1
V: TRBV24-1
size: NA
DNA: TGTGCCACCAGTGATTCAAAGACAGGGTTTGACTATGGCTACACCTTC
CDR3: CATSDSKTGFDYGYTF

J: TRBJ1-3
D: NA
V: TRBV5-1
size: NA
DNA: TGCGCCAGCAGCTTGCAGGGAACCGGAAACACCATATATTTT
CDR3: CASSLQGTGNTIYF

J: TRBJ2-1
D: NA
V: TRBV30
size: NA
DNA: TGTGCCTGGAGTGTAGCCCTAGCTGCGTACAATGAGCAGTTCTTC
CDR3: CAWSVALAAYNEQFF

J: TRBJ1-1
D: NA
V: TRBV11-3
size: NA
DNA: TGTGCCAGCAGCTCCGGGACTCCGAACACTGAAGCTTTCTTT
CDR3: CASSSGTPNTEAFF

J: TRBJ2-5
D: NA
V: TRBV15
size: NA
DNA: TGTGCCACCAGCAGGCGGGACAGCCAAAAGACCCAGTACTTC
CDR3: CATSRRDSQKTQYF

J: TRBJ2-2
D: TRBD2
V: TRBV6-2/TRBV6-3
size: NA
DNA: TGTGCCAGCAGTTACTTGCTCGGGACTAGCGGGACCAGCACCGGGGAGCTGTTTTTT
CDR3: CASSYLLGTSGTSTGELFF

J: TRBJ2-2
D: TRBD1
V: TRBV7-9
size: NA
DNA: TGTGCCAGCAGCCTCCTCCGGGACAGTCACACCGGGGAGCTGTTTTTT
CDR3: CASSLLRDSHTGELFF

J: TRBJ2-7
D: TRBD1
V: TRBV7-9
size: NA
DNA: TGTGCCAGCAGCGACCGGGACAGGAGCTACGAGCAGTACTTC
CDR3: CASSDRDRSYEQYF

J: TRBJ2-3
D: NA
V: TRBV5-1
size: NA
DNA: TGCGCCAGCAGCTACAAGACAGACAACCTAATCCTCACAGATACGCAGTATTTT
CDR3: CASSYKTDNLILTDTQYF

J: TRBJ2-5
D: TRBD2
V: TRBV11-2
size: NA
DNA: TGTGCCAGCAGCCTCCTACCGGGGCGGGAGGGGAGAGAGACCCAGTACTTC
CDR3: CASSLLPGREGRETQYF

J: TRBJ2-2
D: NA
V: TRBV3-1/TRBV3-2
size: NA
DNA: TGTGCCAGCAGCCAATTACGGGAGTCCGGGGAGCTGTTTTTT
CDR3: CASSQLRESGELFF

J: TRBJ1-3
D: TRBD1
V: TRBV27
size: NA
DNA: TGTGCCAGCAGTTTACGCGACCCGAGATTCGGGACAGAAGATGGAAACACCATATATTTT
CDR3: CASSLRDPRFGTEDGNTIYF

J: TRBJ2-1
D: NA
V: TRBV5-4
size: NA
DNA: TGTGCCAGCACCCACCCAAACGGGGAGCAGTTCTTC
CDR3: CASTHPNGEQFF

J: TRBJ1-6
D: NA
V: TRBV7-2
size: NA
DNA: TGTGCCAGCAGCTTAGTGGAGAATTCACCCCTCCACTTT
CDR3: CASSLVENSPLHF

J: TRBJ1-1
D: TRBD1
V: TRBV19
size: NA
DNA: TGTGCCACCGGGGACAGTTTGGGGAGGAAGAACACTGAAGCTTTCTTT
CDR3: CATGDSLGRKNTEAFF

J: TRBJ2-1
D: TRBD2
V: TRBV3-1/TRBV3-2
size: NA
DNA: TGTGCCAGCAGCCGAAGTAGCGGGAGCTCCTACAATGAGCAGTTCTTC
CDR3: CASSRSSGSSYNEQFF